The TCR beta chain under discussion was sequenced for a study of OX40 agonist ivuxolimab in advanced cancers. Broader study findings: Dose levels from 0.1 to 3.0 mg/kg saw CD4+ and CD8+ blood T cells expand clonally by week 6. The investigators did not determine what antigen specificity the expanded peripheral T cells had.

Only in-frame clones appear in the TCRdb table, and some are missing; sequencing was by immunoSEQ multiplex PCR. The sample includes about 83,000 clones, about nine tenths seen only once; the top ten take about 8%. Germline CDR1 is LGHNT and CDR2 is FRNRAP. CDR3 length: 13 residues. Between the trimmed V and J ends, which lost 5 bases and 6 bases, there was a span of 11 bases. With respect to this clone: No antigen is known for it.

V usage is TRBV12-5 and J usage is TRBJ2-4, with TRBD1 as a possible D gene (6 bases). This receptor was obtained from an adult with an advanced solid tumor such as melanoma, head and neck, liver or kidney cancer. Sequenced here: CD4+ or CD8+ T cells sorted from blood, sampled in a trial of the OX40 agonist ivuxolimab. CDR3 residues: CASGTGTGNIQYF. The DNA of the CDR3 is TGTGCTAGTGGTACAGGGACGGGAAACATTCAGTACTTC. Using reference TRBV12-5 and TRBJ2-4 for the parts outside the CDR3, the full variable domain is DARVTQTPRHKVTEMGQEVTMRCQPILGHNTVFWYRQTMMQGLELLAYFRNRAPLDDSGMPKDRFSAEMPDATLATLKIQPSEPRDSAVYFCASGTGTGNIQYFGAGTRLSVL.